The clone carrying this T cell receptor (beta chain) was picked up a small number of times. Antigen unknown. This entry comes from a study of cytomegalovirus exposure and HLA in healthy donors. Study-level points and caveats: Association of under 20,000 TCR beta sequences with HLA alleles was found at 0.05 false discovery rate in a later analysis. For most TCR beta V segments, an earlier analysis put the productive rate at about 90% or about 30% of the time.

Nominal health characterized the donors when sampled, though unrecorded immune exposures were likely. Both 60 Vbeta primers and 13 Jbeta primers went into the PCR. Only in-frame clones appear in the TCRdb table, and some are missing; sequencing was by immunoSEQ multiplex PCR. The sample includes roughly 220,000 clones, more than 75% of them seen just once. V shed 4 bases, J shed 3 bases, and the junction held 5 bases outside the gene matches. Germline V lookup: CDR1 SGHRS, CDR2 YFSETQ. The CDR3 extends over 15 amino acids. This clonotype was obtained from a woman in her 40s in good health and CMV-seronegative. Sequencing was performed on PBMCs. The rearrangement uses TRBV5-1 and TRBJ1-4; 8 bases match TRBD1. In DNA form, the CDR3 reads TGCGCCAGCAGCCCAGACAGGGGTGCTAATGAAAAACTGTTTTTT. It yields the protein CASSPDRGANEKLFF.